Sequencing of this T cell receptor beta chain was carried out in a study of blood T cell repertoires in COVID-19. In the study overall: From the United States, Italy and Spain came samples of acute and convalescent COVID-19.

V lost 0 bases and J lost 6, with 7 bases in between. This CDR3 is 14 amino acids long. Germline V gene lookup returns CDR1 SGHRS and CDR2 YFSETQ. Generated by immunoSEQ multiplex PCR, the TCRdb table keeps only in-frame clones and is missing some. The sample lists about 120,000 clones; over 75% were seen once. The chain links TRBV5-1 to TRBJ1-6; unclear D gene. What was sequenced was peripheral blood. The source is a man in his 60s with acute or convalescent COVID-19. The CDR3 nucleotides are TGCGCCAGCAGCTTGGCCCCGTTTAATTCACCCCTCCACTTT. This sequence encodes CASSLAPFNSPLHF.